This T cell receptor beta chain appears in the sequencing data of a study of cytomegalovirus exposure and HLA in healthy donors. Study-wide context: Both the 120 validation repertoires and the approximately 670 first-cohort repertoires used the same platform, as reported by a later analysis.

Profiled with immunoSEQ multiplex PCR; TCRdb holds only in-frame clones, not every one. The sample contains roughly 120,000 clones, over 75% of which appear only once. Points from the study as a whole: According to the study, 150 to 200 TCR beta chains were cytomegalovirus-associated. Most sequenced TCRs were rare (though some public TCRs occurred in many donors).

Between the trimmed V and J ends, which lost 0 bases and 4 bases, there was a span of 9 bases. Germline CDR1 and CDR2: SQVTM and ANQGSEA. The CDR3 totals 13 residues. The donors were part of the 120-subject validation cohort, which stood apart from the roughly 700-subject first cohort. Note on this clone: What it binds is not known.

The chain is built from TRBV29-1 and TRBJ2-5, with D unresolved. The receptor was isolated from a woman in her twenties or thirties in good health and CMV-seronegative. The material sequenced was PBMCs. Written as DNA, the CDR3 is TGCAGCGTTGAAGATCCCAATTTAGAGACCCAGTACTTC. Translating it yields CSVEDPNLETQYF.